This T cell receptor (beta chain) was recorded in a study of cytomegalovirus exposure and HLA in healthy donors. Notes on the study in general: For TCR beta chains, V- and J-gene trimming was later linked to a missense DCLRE1C variant. In a later analysis, common viral pathogens appeared linked to several of the most significant clusters. Later work found most CMV-associated TCR beta chains apparently HLA-restricted. Some V segments, TRBV6-2 and TRBV6-3 among them, were indistinguishable and were therefore excluded.

Of note for this clone: Antigen: not known.

60 Vbeta and 13 Jbeta primers were used in PCR. The data were produced by immunoSEQ multiplex PCR, yet TCRdb's version contains in-frame clones alone and is incomplete. This table has hundreds of thousands of clones, about 87% appearing once. Germline V gene lookup returns CDR1 WNHNN and CDR2 SYGVQD (reference sequence). The V gene lost 3 bases and the J gene lost 10 bases, with 11 bases spanning the gap. The length of the CDR3 is 12 residues. The sequencing input was PBMCs. The clonotype was recovered from a woman between 18 and 29 years old in good health and CMV-seronegative. V usage is TRBV10-1 and J usage is TRBJ2-3, with D perhaps TRBD2 (6 bases). The CDR3 sequence is CASSELGLPQYF. CDR3 nucleotide sequence: TGCGCCAGCAGTGAACTAGGACTACCGCAGTATTTT.